This T cell receptor (beta chain) was recorded in a study of T cell responses to AZD1222 COVID-19 vaccine. Study-wide results and caveats: There were mostly white British donors and more females than males, and clonal diversity was possibly underestimated. After two AZD1222 doses, spike-specific TCR breadth and depth rose versus day 0. Across the whole spike, CD4 TCRs peaked at regions 160-218 and 743-854. Variant regions that are unmutated are reportedly the target of nearly half of spike-specific TCRs.

The assay was immunoSEQ multiplex PCR, and TCRdb's table has in-frame clones only and misses some. The sample totals around 150,000 clones; its top ten clones hold about 2.2%. V was pared by 6 bases and J by 5 bases, with 16 bases between. The germline CDR1 and CDR2 sequences are MNHEY and SVGAGI. This CDR3 is built from 15 residues. Notes on this clone: Its antigen is currently unknown.

The chain is built from TRBV6-5 and TRBJ2-2; D might be TRBD1 or TRBD2, each matching 6 bases. The sequence was obtained from an adult in good health. Sequencing input: peripheral blood. In DNA, the CDR3 is TGTGCCAGCAGCACCGGGGGCGCGGGGACCGGGGAGCTGTTTTTT. Protein product: CASSTGGAGTGELFF.